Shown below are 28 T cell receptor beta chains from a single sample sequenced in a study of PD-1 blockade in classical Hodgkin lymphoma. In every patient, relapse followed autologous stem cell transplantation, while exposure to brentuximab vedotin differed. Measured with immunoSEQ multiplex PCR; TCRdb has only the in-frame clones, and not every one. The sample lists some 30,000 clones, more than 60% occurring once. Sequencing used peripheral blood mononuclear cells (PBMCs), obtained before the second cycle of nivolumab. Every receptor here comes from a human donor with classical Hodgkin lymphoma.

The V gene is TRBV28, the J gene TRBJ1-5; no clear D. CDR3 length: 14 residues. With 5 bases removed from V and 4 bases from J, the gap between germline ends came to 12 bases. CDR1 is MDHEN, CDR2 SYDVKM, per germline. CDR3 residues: CASSLAERNQPQHF. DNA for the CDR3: TGTGCCAGCAGTCTGGCAGAAAGGAATCAGCCCCAGCATTTT.

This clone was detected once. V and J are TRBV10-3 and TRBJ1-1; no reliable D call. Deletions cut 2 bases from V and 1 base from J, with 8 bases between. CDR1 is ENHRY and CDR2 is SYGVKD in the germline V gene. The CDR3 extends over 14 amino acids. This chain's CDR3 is CAISEGPPNTEAFF. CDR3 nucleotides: TGTGCCATCAGTGAGGGGCCTCCGAACACTGAAGCTTTCTTT.

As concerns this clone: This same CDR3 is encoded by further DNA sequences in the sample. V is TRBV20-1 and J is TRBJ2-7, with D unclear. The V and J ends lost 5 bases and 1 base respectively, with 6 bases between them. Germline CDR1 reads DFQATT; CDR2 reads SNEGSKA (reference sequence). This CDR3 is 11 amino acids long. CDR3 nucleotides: TGCAGTGCTTCTACTTCCTACGAGCAGTACGTC. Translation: CSASTSYEQYV.

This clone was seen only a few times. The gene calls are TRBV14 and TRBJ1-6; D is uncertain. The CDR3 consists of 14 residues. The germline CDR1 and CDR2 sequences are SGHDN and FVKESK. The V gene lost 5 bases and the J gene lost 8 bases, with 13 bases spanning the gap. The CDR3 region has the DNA TGTGCCAGCAGCTGGGATGCGTCCCATTCACCCCTCCACTTT. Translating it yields CASSWDASHSPLHF.

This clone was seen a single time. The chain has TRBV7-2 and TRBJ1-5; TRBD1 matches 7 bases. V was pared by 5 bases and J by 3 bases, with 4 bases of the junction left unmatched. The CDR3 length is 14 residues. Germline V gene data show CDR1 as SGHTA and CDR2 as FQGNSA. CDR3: CASSPGQLNQPQHF. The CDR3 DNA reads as TGTGCCAGCAGCCCGGGACAGCTCAATCAGCCCCAGCATTTT. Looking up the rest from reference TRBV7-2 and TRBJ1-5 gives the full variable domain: GAGVSQSPSNKVTEKGKDVELRCDPISGHTALYWYRQSLGQGLEFLIYFQGNSAPDKSGLPSDRFSAERTGGSVSTLTIQRTQQEDSAVYLCASSPGQLNQPQHFGDGTRLSIL.

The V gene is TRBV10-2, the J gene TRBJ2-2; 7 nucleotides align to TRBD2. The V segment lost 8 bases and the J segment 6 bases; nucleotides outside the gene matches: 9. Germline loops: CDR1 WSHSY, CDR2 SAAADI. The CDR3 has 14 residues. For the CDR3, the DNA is TGCGCCAGCGGCTCGGGACTAAACTCCGGGGAGCTGTTTTTT. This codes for CASGSGLNSGELFF.

The chain's CDR3 is CATRPGQGKDTQYF. DNA of the CDR3: TGCGCCACCCGTCCGGGACAGGGAAAAGATACGCAGTATTTT. V gene TRBV5-1 combines with J gene TRBJ2-3, with 9 nucleotides matching TRBD1. V trimming: 9 bases; J trimming: 5 bases; junction bases outside the gene matches: 10. CDR3 length: 14 amino acids. The germline V gene has CDR1 SGHRS and CDR2 YFSETQ.

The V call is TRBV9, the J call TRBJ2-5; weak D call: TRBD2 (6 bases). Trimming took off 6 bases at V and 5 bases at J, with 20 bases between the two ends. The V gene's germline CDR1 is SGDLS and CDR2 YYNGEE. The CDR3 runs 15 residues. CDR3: CASNPYNTGAETQYF. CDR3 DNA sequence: TGTGCCAGCAACCCATATAATACGGGAGCGGAGACCCAGTACTTC.

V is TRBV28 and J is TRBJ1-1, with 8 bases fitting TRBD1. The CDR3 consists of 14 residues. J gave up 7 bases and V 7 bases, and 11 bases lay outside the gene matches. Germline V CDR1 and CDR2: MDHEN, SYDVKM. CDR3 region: CASTPDRVRGEAFF. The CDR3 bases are TGTGCCAGCACCCCGGACAGGGTCAGGGGTGAAGCTTTCTTT.

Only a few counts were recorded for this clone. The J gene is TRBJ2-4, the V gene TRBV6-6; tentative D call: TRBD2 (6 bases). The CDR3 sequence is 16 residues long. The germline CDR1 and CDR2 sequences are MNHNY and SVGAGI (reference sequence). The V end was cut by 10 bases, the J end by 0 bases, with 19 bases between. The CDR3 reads CATRAEGMGAKNIQYF. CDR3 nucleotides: TGTGCCACCCGGGCGGAGGGCATGGGAGCCAAAAACATTCAGTACTTC.

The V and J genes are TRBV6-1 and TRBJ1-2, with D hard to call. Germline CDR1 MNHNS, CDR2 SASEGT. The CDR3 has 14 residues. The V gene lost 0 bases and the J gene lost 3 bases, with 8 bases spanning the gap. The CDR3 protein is CASSEARRYYGYTF. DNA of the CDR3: TGTGCCAGCAGTGAAGCGCGACGATACTATGGCTACACCTTC.

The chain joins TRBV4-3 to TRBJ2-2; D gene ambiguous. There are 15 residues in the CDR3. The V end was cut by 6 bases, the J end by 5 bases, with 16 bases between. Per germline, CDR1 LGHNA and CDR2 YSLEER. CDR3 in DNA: TGCGCCAGCAGTCAATCTGCCACGGTTACCGGGGAGCTGTTTTTT. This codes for CASSQSATVTGELFF.

Here the CDR3 reads CATDLNPRQSSTDTQYF. In DNA form, the CDR3 reads TGTGCCACCGACCTAAATCCTAGACAGTCTAGCACAGATACGCAGTATTTT. The V and J genes are TRBV28 and TRBJ2-3, with D possibly being TRBD1 (5 bases). V gave up 10 bases and J gave up 0 bases, with 23 bases separating them. The CDR3 has 17 amino acids. Germline V CDR1 and CDR2: MDHEN, SYDVKM.

The CDR3 bases are TGTGCCAGCAGCGTAGAGCTAGCGACCTACAATGAGCAGTTCTTC. The encoded protein is CASSVELATYNEQFF. The V call is TRBV9, the J call TRBJ2-1; D perhaps matches TRBD2 (6 bases). CDR1 is SGDLS, CDR2 YYNGEE, per germline. The CDR3 is 15 amino acids. Trimming took 0 bases from V and 2 from J, leaving 9 bases between them.

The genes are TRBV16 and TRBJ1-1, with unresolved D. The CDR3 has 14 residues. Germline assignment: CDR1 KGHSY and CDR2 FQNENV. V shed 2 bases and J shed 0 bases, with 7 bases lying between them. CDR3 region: CASSQGWMNTEAFF. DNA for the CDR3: TGTGCCAGCAGCCAAGGCTGGATGAACACTGAAGCTTTCTTT.

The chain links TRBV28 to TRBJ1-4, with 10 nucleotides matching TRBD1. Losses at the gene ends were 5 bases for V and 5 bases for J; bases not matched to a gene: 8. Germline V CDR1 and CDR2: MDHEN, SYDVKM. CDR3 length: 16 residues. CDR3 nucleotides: TGTGCCAGCAGTCCTACGACAGGGGGCTCAAATGAAAAACTGTTTTTT. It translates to CASSPTTGGSNEKLFF.

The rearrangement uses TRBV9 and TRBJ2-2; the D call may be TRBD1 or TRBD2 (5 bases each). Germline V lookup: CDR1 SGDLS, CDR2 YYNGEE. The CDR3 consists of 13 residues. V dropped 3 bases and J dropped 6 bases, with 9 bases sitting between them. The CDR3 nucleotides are TGTGCCAGCAGCGCCAGGGAGTCCGGGGAGCTGTTTTTT. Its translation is CASSARESGELFF.

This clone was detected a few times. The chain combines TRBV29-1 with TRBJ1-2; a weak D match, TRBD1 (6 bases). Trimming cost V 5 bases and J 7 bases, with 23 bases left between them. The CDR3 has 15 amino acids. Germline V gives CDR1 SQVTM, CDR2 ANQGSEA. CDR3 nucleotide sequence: TGCAGCGTTCTAACAGGGAACCCCCTCCGGAGTGGCTACACCTTC. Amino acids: CSVLTGNPLRSGYTF.

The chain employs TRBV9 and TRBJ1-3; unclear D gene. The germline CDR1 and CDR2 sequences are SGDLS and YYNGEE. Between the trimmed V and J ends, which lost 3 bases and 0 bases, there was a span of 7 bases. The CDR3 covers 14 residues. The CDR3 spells CASSALSSGNTIYF. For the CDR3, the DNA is TGTGCCAGCAGCGCCCTCAGCTCTGGAAACACCATATATTTT.

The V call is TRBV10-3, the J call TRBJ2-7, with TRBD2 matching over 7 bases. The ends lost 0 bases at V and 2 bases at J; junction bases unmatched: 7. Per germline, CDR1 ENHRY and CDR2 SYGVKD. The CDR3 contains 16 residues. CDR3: CAISESGWGGTYEQYF. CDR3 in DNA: TGTGCCATCAGTGAGTCCGGTTGGGGGGGTACCTACGAGCAGTACTTC.

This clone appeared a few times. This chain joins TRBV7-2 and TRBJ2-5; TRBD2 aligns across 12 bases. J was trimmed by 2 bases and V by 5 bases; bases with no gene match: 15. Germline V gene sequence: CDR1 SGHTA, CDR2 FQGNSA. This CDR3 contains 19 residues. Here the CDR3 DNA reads TGTGCCAGCAGCCGTAGGGGAGCCAGACTAGCGGGGGTGCAAGAGACCCAGTACTTC. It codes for CASSRRGARLAGVQETQYF.

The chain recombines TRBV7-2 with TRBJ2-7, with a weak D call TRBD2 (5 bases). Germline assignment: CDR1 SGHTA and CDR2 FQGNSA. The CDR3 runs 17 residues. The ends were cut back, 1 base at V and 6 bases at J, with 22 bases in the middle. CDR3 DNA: TGTGCCAGCAGCTTAGAGAGGGAACAGAAAACCTTCGGCGAGCAGTACTTC. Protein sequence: CASSLEREQKTFGEQYF.

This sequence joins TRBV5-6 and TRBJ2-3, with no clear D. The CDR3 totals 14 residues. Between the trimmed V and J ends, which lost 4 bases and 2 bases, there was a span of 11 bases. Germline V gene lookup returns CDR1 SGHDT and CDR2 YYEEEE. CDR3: CASSPFDFTDTQYF. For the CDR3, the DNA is TGTGCCAGCAGCCCTTTCGACTTCACAGATACGCAGTATTTT.

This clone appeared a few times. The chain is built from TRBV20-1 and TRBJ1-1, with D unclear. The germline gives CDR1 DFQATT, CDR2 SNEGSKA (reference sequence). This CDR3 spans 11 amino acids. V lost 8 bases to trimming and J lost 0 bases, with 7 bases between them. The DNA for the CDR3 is TGCAGTTCCTTCATGAACACTGAAGCTTTCTTT. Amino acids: CSSFMNTEAFF.

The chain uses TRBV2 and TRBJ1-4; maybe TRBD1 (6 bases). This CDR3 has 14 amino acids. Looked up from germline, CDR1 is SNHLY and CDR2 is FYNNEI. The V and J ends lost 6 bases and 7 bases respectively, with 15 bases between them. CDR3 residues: CASRVTGSGEKLFF. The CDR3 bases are TGTGCCAGCAGAGTTACAGGGTCAGGTGAAAAACTGTTTTTT. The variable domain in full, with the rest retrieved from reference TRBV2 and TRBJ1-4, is EPEVTQTPSHQVTQMGQEVILRCVPISNHLYFYWYRQILGQKVEFLVSFYNNEISEKSEIFDDQFSVERPDGSNFTLKIRSTKLEDSAMYFCASRVTGSGEKLFFGSGTQLSVL.

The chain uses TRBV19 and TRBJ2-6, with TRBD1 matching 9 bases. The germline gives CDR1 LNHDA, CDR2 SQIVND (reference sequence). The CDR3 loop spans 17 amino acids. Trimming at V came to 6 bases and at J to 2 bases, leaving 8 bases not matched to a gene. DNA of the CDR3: TGTGCCAGTAGCCGCCCGGGACAGGGTGCTGGGGCCAACGTCCTGACTTTC. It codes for CASSRPGQGAGANVLTF.

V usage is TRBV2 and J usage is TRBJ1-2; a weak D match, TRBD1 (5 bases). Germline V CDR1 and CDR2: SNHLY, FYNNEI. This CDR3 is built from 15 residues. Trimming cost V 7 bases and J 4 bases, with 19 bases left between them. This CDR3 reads CASTRTGTGFYGYTF. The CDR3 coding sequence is TGTGCCAGCACGCGTACCGGGACGGGATTCTATGGCTACACCTTC.

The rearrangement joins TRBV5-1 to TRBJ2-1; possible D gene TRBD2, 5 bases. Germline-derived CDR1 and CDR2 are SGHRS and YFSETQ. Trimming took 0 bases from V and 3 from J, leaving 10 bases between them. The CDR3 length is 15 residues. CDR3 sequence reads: CASSLGRDFYNEQFF. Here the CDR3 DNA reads TGCGCCAGCAGCTTGGGCCGGGATTTCTACAATGAGCAGTTCTTC.